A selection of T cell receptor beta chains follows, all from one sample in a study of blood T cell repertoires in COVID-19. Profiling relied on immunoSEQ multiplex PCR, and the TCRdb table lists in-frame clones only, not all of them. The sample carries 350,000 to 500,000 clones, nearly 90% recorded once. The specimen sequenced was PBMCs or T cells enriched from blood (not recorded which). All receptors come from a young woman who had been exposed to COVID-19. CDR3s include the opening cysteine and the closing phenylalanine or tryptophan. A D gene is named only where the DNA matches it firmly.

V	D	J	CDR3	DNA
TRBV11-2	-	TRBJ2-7	CASSLQGGYEQYF	TGTGCCAGCAGCTTACAGGGAGGCTACGAGCAGTACTTC
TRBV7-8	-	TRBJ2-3	CASSSPLGGYTDTQYF	TGTGCCAGCAGCTCCCCCTTGGGGGGTTACACAGATACGCAGTATTTT
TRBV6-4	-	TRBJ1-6	CASSEGSSYNSPLHF	TGTGCCAGCAGTGAAGGGAGCTCCTATAATTCACCCCTCCACTTT
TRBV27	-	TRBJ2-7	CASSFIDSSYEQYF	TGTGCCAGCAGTTTTATCGATTCCAGCTACGAGCAGTACTTC
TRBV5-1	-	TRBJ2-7	CASSLRWDTSYEQYF	TGCGCCAGCAGCTTGAGGTGGGACACCTCCTACGAGCAGTACTTC
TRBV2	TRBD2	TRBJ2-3	CASSASGGGYTDTQYF	TGTGCCAGCAGTGCGTCGGGCGGGGGGTACACAGATACGCAGTATTTT
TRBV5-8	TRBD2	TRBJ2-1	CASSLRAGDLEQFF	TGTGCCAGCAGCCTGCGAGCGGGGGATCTTGAGCAGTTCTTC
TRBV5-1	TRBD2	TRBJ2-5	CASSFLGGITKETQYF	TGCGCCAGCAGCTTCCTGGGGGGGATAACGAAAGAGACCCAGTACTTC
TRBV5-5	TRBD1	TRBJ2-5	CASSRGQGWDETQYF	TGTGCCAGCAGCCGGGGACAGGGGTGGGATGAGACCCAGTACTTC
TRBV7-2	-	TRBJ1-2	CASSLAGLYGYTF	TGTGCCAGCAGCTTAGCCGGGTTGTATGGCTACACCTTC